This TCR beta chain was profiled in a study of blood T cell repertoires in COVID-19. About the research overall: Samples representing acute and convalescent COVID-19 were sourced from the United States, Italy and Spain. The analysed material was cDNA or gDNA that came from T cells, B-cell-depleted T cells, or PBMCs.

As processed by the authors: Nucleated cell number was recorded as an estimate derived from reference gene primer amplification. Measured with immunoSEQ multiplex PCR; TCRdb has only the in-frame clones, and not every one. D and trimming were read from the DNA, whereas the V and J calls and clone size are those reported in that table. The sample comprises about 80,000 clones, around 88% of which are singletons, and almost 7% rests with the top ten. Concerning this clone itself: A read error may produce the germline difference seen at one junction end.

Germline V gene sequence: CDR1 SGHDT, CDR2 YYEEEE. The CDR3 spans 12 residues. Sequenced sample: peripheral blood. The chain combines TRBV5-6 with TRBJ1-4; TRBD1 aligns across 7 bases. This sequence originates from a woman older than 75 with acute or convalescent COVID-19. The CDR3 DNA is TGTGCCAGCAGCTTGGGCACAGGGGCGAGGGTTTTT. It codes for CASSLGTGARVF.